This T cell receptor beta chain was captured in a study of technical replicates of blood from several donors. Generated by immunoSEQ multiplex PCR, the TCRdb table keeps only in-frame clones and is missing some. The sample lists fewer than 100,000 clones; around nine tenths were seen once. The source of this sequence is a human donor in good health. Sequenced material: T cells isolated from PBMCs.

Here the CDR3 DNA reads TGCGCCAGCAGCCAAACCCCAGTAACAGATACGCAGTATTTT. Protein: CASSQTPVTDTQYF. The genes are TRBV4-1 and TRBJ2-3; D is ambiguous. Germline-derived CDR1 and CDR2 are MGHRA and YSYEKL. This CDR3 has 14 residues. The ends were cut back, 2 bases at V and 3 bases at J, with 9 bases in the middle.